This TCR beta chain originates from a study of tumor-infiltrating lymphocytes in localized non-small cell lung cancer. On the study more broadly: Tumor tissue and non-adjacent uninvolved lung came from each patient.

Whole-study findings and limits: Different pieces of the same tissue were used for each assay. Tumors had more T cell infiltration than uninvolved lung, per TCRbeta sequencing and CD3 counts.

Of note for this clone: The antigen is undetermined.

The V and J ends lost 6 bases and 5 bases respectively, with 19 bases between them. Germline CDR1 is MNHEY and CDR2 is SVGAGI. This CDR3 comprises 15 residues. Sequenced by immunoSEQ multiplex PCR; TCRdb stores in-frame clones only, minus some. Of about 6,400 clones in the sample, over 65% were seen once. This receptor was identified in a human donor with non-small cell lung cancer. The source material was lung tumor tissue. The rearrangement uses TRBV6-5 and TRBJ1-2, with D unclear. The CDR3 bases are TGTGCCAGCAGCGCATATGCGGCACGGGAGTATGGCTACACCTTC. It yields the protein CASSAYAAREYGYTF.